This TCR beta chain was retrieved from a study of T cell responses to AZD1222 COVID-19 vaccine. Findings of the study overall: Spike was spanned by vaccine-associated CD4 TCRs, which were dominant at 160-218 and 743-854.

Using immunoSEQ multiplex PCR, the repertoire was profiled, and TCRdb retains in-frame clones only, with some absent. The sample yields some 120,000 clones, around 88% seen once. Worth noting for this clone: Antigen unknown.

The CDR3 runs to 13 residues. Germline V lookup: CDR1 MNHNS, CDR2 SASEGT. V was pared by 7 bases and J by 5 bases, with 12 bases between. The TCR sequence derives from an adult in good health. The chain couples TRBV6-1 to TRBJ2-1; D is possibly TRBD1 (6 bases). This specimen was peripheral blood, taken on day 0 of MenACWY control vaccination. The DNA for the CDR3 is TGTGCCAGCACCGAAGGGGGTAACAATGAGCAGTTCTTC. This gives the protein CASTEGGNNEQFF.